Presented here are 9 T cell receptor beta chains from one specimen sequenced in a study of human T cells and chemical hapten exposure. TCRdb itself ran the RACE reads through MiXCR, one entry per CDR3 protein. Here the sample spans 280,000 or so distinct CDR3 sequences, roughly 8% being singletons. The time point is: pre-sensitization, week 0. The treatment: therapeutic diphenylcyclopropenone sensitization with weekly scalp DPC. The sample consisted of whole blood, taken in connection with sensitization to the hapten diphenylcyclopropenone (DPC). The receptor source for this set is a man aged 18 to 30 with alopecia areata. Some clones in this sample may be carry-over from other donors' samples.

This chain links TRBV20-1 with TRBJ2-7; D might be TRBD1 (5 bases). The CDR3 runs to 13 residues. Trimming left V 5 bases short and J 1 base short, with 12 bases between. Germline V lookup: CDR1 DFQATT, CDR2 SNEGSKA (reference sequence). The CDR3 bases are TGCAGTGCTGGTCGACAGTTATCCTACGAGCAGTACGTC. This codes for CSAGRQLSYEQYV.

A few counts support this clonotype. The rearrangement links TRBV7-8 to TRBJ1-4, with a tentative D call TRBD1 (5 bases). With 4 bases removed from V and 6 bases from J, the gap between germline ends came to 15 bases. The CDR3 runs 15 residues. The germline CDR1 and CDR2 sequences are SGHVS and FQNEAQ. The CDR3 loop reads CASSSQGLVDEKLFF. The CDR3 DNA reads TGTGCCAGCAGCTCCCAGGGACTCGTTGATGAAAAACTGTTTTTT.

This clonotype was observed at least ten times. The chain is built from TRBV7-9 and TRBJ1-1, with 7 nucleotides matching TRBD1. Losses at the gene ends were 4 bases for V and 3 bases for J; bases not matched to a gene: 5. The CDR3 runs 14 residues. Germline CDR1 SEHNR, CDR2 FQNEAQ (reference sequence). The CDR3 bases are TGTGCCAGCAGCTGGGGACAGTCCCACACTGAAGCTTTCTTT. Protein: CASSWGQSHTEAFF.

This clonotype was picked up many times. This sequence joins TRBV12-3 or TRBV12-4 and TRBJ1-2; 11 bases fit TRBD1. After removal of 9 bases from V and 8 bases from J, the junction contained 11 bases not matched to a gene. CDR3 length: 14 residues. Written as DNA, the CDR3 is TGTGCCAGTTTACCGGGACAGGGGGAAGGAGGCTACACCTTC. This gives the protein CASLPGQGEGGYTF.

The chain is built from TRBV28 and TRBJ2-3; TRBD1 aligns across 7 bases. With 5 bases clipped from V and 14 bases from J, the junction kept 10 bases outside the gene matches. Germline values: CDR1 MDHEN, CDR2 SYDVKM. The length of the CDR3 is 12 residues. CDR3 loop: CASSLNRGRRYF. For the CDR3, the DNA is TGTGCCAGCAGTCTAAACAGGGGAAGGCGGTATTTT.

This clonotype was recorded at least ten times. The V and J genes are TRBV7-6 and TRBJ1-6, with unresolved D. CDR3 length: 15 residues. Deletions cut 5 bases from V and 5 bases from J, with 13 bases between. Germline CDR1 reads SGHVS; CDR2 reads FNYEAQ. In nucleotides, the CDR3 is TGTGCCAGCAGCCCCTCATCCTCGGATAATTCACCCCTCCACTTT. Its protein product is CASSPSSSDNSPLHF.

The V call is TRBV7-9, the J call TRBJ1-5; tentative D call: TRBD1 (6 bases). Looked up from germline, CDR1 is SEHNR and CDR2 is FQNEAQ (reference sequence). This CDR3 is 16 amino acids long. The V and J ends lost 5 bases and 0 bases respectively, with 14 bases between them. The CDR3 DNA reads TGTGCCAGCAGCCCCAATGGGGGGGCTAGCAATCAGCCCCAGCATTTT. Translated, it gives CASSPNGGASNQPQHF.

This clonotype came up a few times. The chain combines TRBV12-3 or TRBV12-4 with TRBJ1-1, with D unresolved. The CDR3 totals 16 residues. The V end was cut by 6 bases, the J end by 4 bases, with 21 bases between. CDR3 protein: CASRPGSFLGSTEAFF. CDR3 coding DNA: TGTGCCAGCAGACCGGGATCATTTCTTGGGAGCACTGAAGCTTTCTTT.

This chain connects TRBV20-1 to TRBJ1-4, with unresolved D. The CDR3 is made up of 13 amino acids. Trimming removed 2 bases from V and 5 bases from J, with 9 bases in between. Germline V gene lookup returns CDR1 DFQATT and CDR2 SNEGSKA (reference sequence). The CDR3 coding sequence is TGCAGTGCTAGACAGGACCCGAATGAAAAACTGTTTTTT. The encoded protein is CSARQDPNEKLFF.